The 20 T cell receptor beta chains reported below all come from one sample, sequenced in a study of response to subunit inactivated influenza vaccine. Each CDR3 protein gets one entry after TCRdb re-called the RT-PCR reads with MiXCR. This table holds about 620,000 distinct CDR3 sequences, 10% to 15% found once. Specimen: PBMCs from blood, collected on the day of vaccination. These receptors were obtained from a man over 45 who received an inactivated influenza vaccine.

The chain carries TRBV11-1 and TRBJ2-5; TRBD2 might be the D (5 bases). The germline CDR1 and CDR2 sequences are SGHAT and FQDESV (reference sequence). This CDR3 has 17 amino acids. Trimming pared 1 base from V and 5 bases from J, leaving 20 bases between. The CDR3 nucleotides read TGTGCCAGCAGCTTAGGGCTAGCAGTCCTGTCCCGGGAGACCCAGTACTTC. This sequence encodes CASSLGLAVLSRETQYF.

This clonotype was seen at least ten times. This chain uses TRBV3-1 with TRBJ1-1, with D hard to call. The V gene's germline CDR1 is LGHDT and CDR2 YNNKEL (reference sequence). The ends were cut back, 3 bases at V and 0 bases at J, with 5 bases in the middle. The CDR3 totals 13 residues. The CDR3 DNA follows: TGTGCCAGCAGCCAGGGGATGAACACTGAAGCTTTCTTT. Amino acids: CASSQGMNTEAFF.

This sequence joins TRBV5-1 and TRBJ2-5; 9 nucleotides align to TRBD2. The CDR3 length is 14 residues. Per the germline V gene, CDR1 is SGHRS and CDR2 is YFSETQ. With 6 bases clipped from V and 6 bases from J, the junction kept 9 bases outside the gene matches. DNA for the CDR3: TGCGCCAGCAAGACGGCGGGGGGGCAGAAGACCCAGTACTTC. It codes for CASKTAGGQKTQYF. The whole variable domain, filled in from reference TRBV5-1 and TRBJ2-5, reads KAGVTQTPRYLIKTRGQQVTLSCSPISGHRSVSWYQQTPGQGLQFLFEYFSETQRNKGNFPGRFSGRQFSNSRSEMNVSTLELGDSALYLCASKTAGGQKTQYFGPGTRLLVL.

In this sample, this clonotype turned up many times. The chain employs TRBV12-3 or TRBV12-4 and TRBJ2-5; the match to TRBD2 covers 11 bases. The V and J ends lost 6 bases and 7 bases, in that order; junction bases with no gene match: 10. The CDR3 totals 15 residues. The CDR3 DNA is TGTGCCAGCAGCACGGGACTAGCGGTAGAAGGGACCCAGTACTTC. It yields the protein CASSTGLAVEGTQYF.

This clonotype was counted between two and nine times. This chain joins TRBV5-1 and TRBJ2-7, with 12 bases identical to TRBD2. Germline V gives CDR1 SGHRS, CDR2 YFSETQ. The V segment lost 0 bases and the J segment 4 bases; nucleotides outside the gene matches: 5. This CDR3 has 16 amino acids. The CDR3: CASSLGGTSGSYEQYF. The CDR3, as DNA: TGCGCCAGCAGCTTGGGAGGGACTAGCGGGTCGTACGAGCAGTACTTC.

The genes are TRBV6-2 or TRBV6-3 and TRBJ1-5, with D unclear. The CDR3 is 14 amino acids. Germline assignment: CDR1 MNHEY and CDR2 SVGEGT. The germline V and J ends were trimmed by 2 bases and 4 bases, with 9 bases remaining between them. CDR3 bases: TGTGCCAGCAGTTACCAACTACTGAATCAGCCCCAGCATTTT. Translation gives CASSYQLLNQPQHF.

This clonotype has a count of ten or more. CDR3 nucleotides: TGTGCCAGCAGTACCACAGATACGCAGTATTTT. Protein: CASSTTDTQYF. The chain carries TRBV5-6 and TRBJ2-3, with D uncertain. V gave up 5 bases and J gave up 2 bases, with 3 bases separating them. Germline-derived CDR1 and CDR2 are SGHDT and YYEEEE. CDR3 size: 11 residues.

This clonotype has a count of ten or more. The rearrangement links TRBV29-1 to TRBJ1-1; 10 bases agree with TRBD1. The CDR3 has 12 amino acids. V was clipped by 7 bases and J by 3 bases; unmatched bases: 2. Germline assignment: CDR1 SQVTM and CDR2 ANQGSEA. The CDR3 DNA is TGCAGCGCCGGGACAGGGGACACTGAAGCTTTCTTT. Translated, it gives CSAGTGDTEAFF.

The table lists this clonotype with many counts. The chain uses TRBV24-1 and TRBJ2-1, with D unresolved. The V gene lost 9 bases and the J gene lost 4 bases, with 6 bases spanning the gap. The V gene's germline CDR1 is KGHDR and CDR2 SFDVKD. This CDR3 has 11 amino acids. For the CDR3, the DNA is TGTGCCACCGAATTGTACAATGAGCAGTTCTTC. It translates to CATELYNEQFF.

The rearrangement uses TRBV20-1 and TRBJ2-1, with 13 bases identical to TRBD2. The trim removed 5 bases at V and 9 bases at J, leaving 7 bases unmatched. Germline lookup yields CDR1 DFQATT and CDR2 SNEGSKA (reference sequence). The CDR3 runs 14 residues. The CDR3 DNA follows: TGCAGTGCTCCCCGGACTAGCGGGAGTGGTGAGCAGTTCTTC. Protein: CSAPRTSGSGEQFF.

V usage is TRBV6-5 and J usage is TRBJ1-1; TRBD1 agrees at 8 bases. CDR1 is MNHEY and CDR2 is SVGAGI in the germline V gene. V trimming: 0 bases; J trimming: 3 bases; junction bases outside the gene matches: 6. The CDR3 consists of 16 residues. DNA of the CDR3: TGTGCCAGCAGTTACTCGTTTGGCAGGGGGCACACTGAAGCTTTCTTT. It yields the protein CASSYSFGRGHTEAFF.

A few counts support this clonotype. V gene TRBV9 combines with J gene TRBJ2-5, with 8 positions matching TRBD2. The CDR3 is 16 amino acids. V was pared by 0 bases and J by 2 bases, with 6 bases of the junction left unmatched. Per the germline V gene, CDR1 is SGDLS and CDR2 is YYNGEE. CDR3 DNA: TGTGCCAGCAGCGTAGGGGTTAGCGGGGTTCAAGAGACCCAGTACTTC. Its protein is CASSVGVSGVQETQYF. Full variable domain (missing parts from reference TRBV9 and TRBJ2-5): DSGVTQTPKHLITATGQRVTLRCSPRSGDLSVYWYQQSLDQGLQFLIQYYNGEERAKGNILERFSAQQFPDLHSELNLSSLELGDSALYFCASSVGVSGVQETQYFGPGTRLLVL.

This clonotype was detected only a few times. This sequence joins TRBV2 and TRBJ2-7; 7 nucleotides match TRBD2. There are 14 residues in the CDR3. Germline CDR1 and CDR2: SNHLY and FYNNEI. V trimming: 8 bases; J trimming: 6 bases; junction bases outside the gene matches: 13. The CDR3 protein is CASGLGGELGEQYF. The CDR3 nucleotides read TGTGCCAGCGGGCTTGGGGGGGAATTAGGCGAGCAGTACTTC.

The table lists this clonotype with many counts. The chain employs TRBV5-1 and TRBJ2-1; D gene unclear. The germline V gene encodes CDR1 SGHRS and CDR2 YFSETQ. The germline V and J ends were trimmed by 0 bases and 0 bases, with 7 bases remaining between them. This CDR3 is 15 amino acids long. The CDR3: CASSLGSSSYNEQFF. The CDR3 region has the DNA TGCGCCAGCAGCTTGGGTTCGAGCTCCTACAATGAGCAGTTCTTC.

CDR3 sequence reads: CSARDSVGRKSQNEKLFF. CDR3 in DNA: TGCAGTGCTAGAGATTCGGTAGGGCGGAAATCTCAGAATGAAAAACTGTTTTTT. This chain uses TRBV20-1 with TRBJ1-4, with D uncertain. CDR3 length equals 18 residues. Trimming removed 0 bases at V and 5 bases at J, with 22 bases between. The V gene's germline CDR1 is DFQATT and CDR2 SNEGSKA (reference sequence).

The chain has TRBV11-1 and TRBJ2-6; no reliable D call. The CDR3 loop spans 18 amino acids. V was pared by 4 bases and J by 1 base, with 17 bases between. Germline V gives CDR1 SGHAT, CDR2 FQDESV (reference sequence). Here the CDR3 reads CASSSELKTSSGANVLTF. In nucleotides, the CDR3 is TGTGCCAGCAGCTCCGAGCTGAAAACCTCTTCTGGGGCCAACGTCCTGACTTTC. Full variable domain (missing parts from reference TRBV11-1 and TRBJ2-6): EAEVAQSPRYKITEKSQAVAFWCDPISGHATLYWYRQILGQGPELLVQFQDESVVDDSQLPKDRFSAERLKGVDSTLKIQPAELGDSAMYLCASSSELKTSSGANVLTFGAGSRLTVL.

In its sample, this clonotype was seen a few times. The rearrangement joins TRBV6-1 to TRBJ2-2; no firm D call. Trimming left V 6 bases short and J 7 bases short, with 18 bases between. This CDR3 has 15 residues. The germline V gene has CDR1 MNHNS and CDR2 SASEGT. CDR3 in amino acids: CASRVGSSLHGELFF. For the CDR3, the DNA is TGTGCCAGCAGGGTGGGCAGCTCCCTACACGGGGAGCTGTTTTTT.

This clonotype was seen at least ten times. V is TRBV20-1 and J is TRBJ2-7, with no clear D. Trimming removed 0 bases at V and 0 bases at J, with 6 bases between. Germline V CDR1 and CDR2: DFQATT, SNEGSKA (reference sequence). The CDR3 totals 13 residues. DNA for the CDR3: TGCAGTGCTAGAGATAGGAACTCCTACGAGCAGTACTTC. The encoded protein is CSARDRNSYEQYF.

In its sample, this clonotype was seen many times. The genes are TRBV20-1 and TRBJ2-3; 12 bases match TRBD2. From germline, CDR1 is DFQATT and CDR2 SNEGSKA (reference sequence). The length of the CDR3 is 16 residues. V lost 6 bases and J lost 4; bases outside the gene matches: 11. The CDR3 DNA follows: TGCAGTGCGACCCCCCTAGCGGGAGGGCCGCCAGATACGCAGTATTTT. Amino acids: CSATPLAGGPPDTQYF.

Many counts were recorded for this clonotype. The chain carries TRBV6-2 or TRBV6-3 and TRBJ1-1; D gene unclear. Germline CDR1 MNHEY, CDR2 SVGEGT. The V end lost 2 bases, the J end lost 5 bases, and 6 bases lay between the germline ends. This CDR3 has 12 amino acids. The CDR3 nucleotides are TGTGCCAGCAGTTACGCGGTAACTGAAGCTTTCTTT. Translated: CASSYAVTEAFF.